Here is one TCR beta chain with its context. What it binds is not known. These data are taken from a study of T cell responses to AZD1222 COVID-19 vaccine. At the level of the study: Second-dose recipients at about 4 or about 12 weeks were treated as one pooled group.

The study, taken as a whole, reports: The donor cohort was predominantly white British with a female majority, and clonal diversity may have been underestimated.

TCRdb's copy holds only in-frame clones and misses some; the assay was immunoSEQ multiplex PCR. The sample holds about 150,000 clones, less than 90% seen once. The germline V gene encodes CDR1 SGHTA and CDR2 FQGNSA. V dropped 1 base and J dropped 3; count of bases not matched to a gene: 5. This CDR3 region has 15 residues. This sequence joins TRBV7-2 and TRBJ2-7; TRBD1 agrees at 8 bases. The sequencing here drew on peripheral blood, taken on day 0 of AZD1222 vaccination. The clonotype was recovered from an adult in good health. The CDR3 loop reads CASSLGPTGGYEQYF. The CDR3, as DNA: TGTGCCAGCAGCTTAGGACCCACAGGGGGCTACGAGCAGTACTTC.